The source of this T cell receptor beta chain is a study of T-cell memory formation after mild COVID-19. Each CDR3 protein is one row after TCRdb ran MiXCR on the 5' RACE reads. The table lists around 150,000 distinct CDR3 sequences, about 14% of them singletons. Note on this clonotype: The antigen remains undetermined.

General study results and limits: Whereas later expanders leaned CD4+, clones contracting day 15 to 85 showed a balanced CD4/CD8 makeup.

This CDR3 comprises 14 residues. With V trimmed by 7 bases and J by 9 bases, 10 bases remained unmatched. Germline CDR1 SGHDN, CDR2 FVKESK. The TCR was taken from an adult woman who had mild COVID-19 (a few samples of this study predate the infection). Cell type and time point are not known. Sequences were obtained from PBMCs or a T cell subset sorted from them (not recorded which). The chain joins TRBV14 to TRBJ2-1; 9 nucleotides agree with TRBD2. CDR3 sequence: CASTKTSGQREQFF. The CDR3 bases are TGTGCCAGCACCAAGACTAGCGGACAGCGTGAGCAGTTCTTC.